This is a list of T cell receptor beta chains from one sample in a study of shared T cell receptors in the human thymus. Profiling relied on immunoSEQ multiplex PCR, and the TCRdb table lists in-frame clones only, not all of them. This table has approximately 760,000 clones, 70% to 90% appearing once. This sample was shared with a second study, whose subject was human thymus T cells.

Sequencing was performed on thymocytes. These receptors all stem from a girl under two years old with a congenital heart defect. Each CDR3 is given with its conserved first and last residue. A D gene is named only where the DNA matches it firmly. Not every row has a clone size; where given, it reads once, few, many or a size class.

TRBV6-5	NA	TRBJ2-5	NA	CASSRVSQETQYF	TGTGCCAGCAGTCGGGTATCCCAAGAGACCCAGTACTTC
TRBV6-1	NA	TRBJ1-1	TRBD1	CASSYQGAAFF	TGTGCCAGCAGTTACCAGGGGGCGGCTTTCTTT
TRBV7-9	NA	TRBJ2-7	TRBD1	CASSLVGDRKVYEQYF	TGTGCCAGCAGCTTAGTAGGGGACAGAAAGGTATACGAGCAGTACTTC
TRBV9	NA	TRBJ2-5	NA	CASSVAPGLQETQYF	TGTGCCAGCAGCGTAGCACCGGGACTCCAAGAGACCCAGTACTTC
TRBV11-1	NA	TRBJ1-3	NA	CASSWATGNTIYF	TGTGCCAGCAGTTGGGCAACTGGAAACACCATATATTTT
TRBV21-1	NA	TRBJ1-1	NA	CASSKEVDRELAFF	TGTGCCAGCAGCAAAGAAGTCGACAGGGAGTTAGCTTTCTTT
TRBV9	NA	TRBJ1-2	NA	CASSLPKGRGWDGYTF	TGTGCCAGCAGCTTACCGAAGGGGAGGGGATGGGATGGCTACACCTTC
TRBV2	NA	TRBJ2-7	NA	CASSDSTPVDEQYF	TGTGCCAGCAGTGATTCGACACCCGTCGACGAGCAGTACTTC
TRBV7-8	NA	TRBJ1-2	NA	CASSLVRGYYGYTF	TGTGCCAGCAGCTTAGTCAGGGGCTATTATGGCTACACCTTC
TRBV15	once	TRBJ1-5	TRBD1	CATSRRTGARPQHF	TGTGCCACCAGCAGAAGGACAGGGGCGCGGCCCCAGCATTTT
TRBV4-3	NA	TRBJ1-1	TRBD1	CASSQGRDRGIPDTEAFF	TGCGCCAGCAGCCAAGGCCGGGACAGGGGAATTCCTGACACTGAAGCTTTCTTT
TRBV2	NA	TRBJ2-4	NA	CASSYRYQAMDIQYF	TGTGCCAGCAGCTACAGGTACCAGGCGATGGACATTCAGTACTTC